These 32 T cell receptor beta chains originate from one sample sequenced in a study of cytomegalovirus exposure and HLA in healthy donors (dated by TCRdb to 2016 to 2017). Library construction relied on the immunoSEQ multiplex PCR assay. For the multiplex PCR, a mixture combining 60 forward primers for TCR Vbeta segments and 13 reverse primers for TCR Jbeta segments was used. TCRdb limited this immuneACCESS table to in-frame rearrangements with V and J called. A share of clones is missing; checked studies link under half to unresolved V genes, and the rest is unexplained. The data table for this sample lists 100,000 to 150,000 clones. Approximately 1.6% of the sample is taken by the ten largest. Material for sequencing was PBMCs. The receptor source for this set is a woman aged 40 to 50 in good health and CMV-seropositive.

The chain combines TRBV5-1 with TRBJ2-1; 7 nucleotides agree with TRBD2. Losses at the gene ends were 0 bases for V and 3 bases for J; bases not matched to a gene: 6. Germline loops: CDR1 SGHRS, CDR2 YFSETQ. The CDR3 covers 16 residues. The CDR3 sequence is CASSLVAGGGYNEQFF. Written as DNA, the CDR3 is TGCGCCAGCAGCTTGGTAGCGGGCGGGGGCTACAATGAGCAGTTCTTC.

The chain employs TRBV9 and TRBJ1-2; TRBD1 matches 10 bases. Germline V lookup: CDR1 SGDLS, CDR2 YYNGEE. The CDR3 length is 16 residues. V lost 3 bases, J lost 4 bases, and 9 bases stayed unmatched. The CDR3 nucleotides are TGTGCCAGCAGCGCCAGTCGGGACAGGGGCATCTATGGCTACACCTTC. Protein sequence: CASSASRDRGIYGYTF. The variable domain in full, completed from reference TRBV9 and TRBJ1-2, reads DSGVTQTPKHLITATGQRVTLRCSPRSGDLSVYWYQQSLDQGLQFLIQYYNGEERAKGNILERFSAQQFPDLHSELNLSSLELGDSALYFCASSASRDRGIYGYTFGSGTRLTVV.

J is TRBJ1-1 and V is TRBV19; the D gene is possibly TRBD1 (6 bases). This CDR3 contains 15 residues. Per the germline V gene, CDR1 is LNHDA and CDR2 is SQIVND (reference sequence). Deletions cut 4 bases from V and 0 bases from J, with 12 bases between. The CDR3 sequence: CASSTHTGMNTEAFF. The CDR3 nucleotides read TGTGCCAGTAGTACCCACACAGGGATGAACACTGAAGCTTTCTTT.

The chain carries TRBV15 and TRBJ1-1, with TRBD1 as a possible D gene (6 bases). The CDR3 extends over 15 amino acids. CDR1 is LNHNV and CDR2 is YYDKDF in the germline V gene (reference sequence). V dropped 0 bases and J dropped 0 bases, with 8 bases sitting between them. The CDR3 DNA reads as TGTGCCACCAGCAGAGAGGGGGACATGAACACTGAAGCTTTCTTT. Its protein is CATSREGDMNTEAFF.

This sequence joins TRBV6-1 and TRBJ1-1; D unresolved. V lost 2 bases and J 8 bases, leaving 9 bases between the germline ends. CDR1 and CDR2 (germline): MNHNS, SASEGT. The CDR3 is made up of 12 amino acids. This CDR3 reads CASSELALEAFF. The CDR3 DNA sequence: TGTGCCAGCAGTGAACTGGCCCTGGAAGCTTTCTTT.

The rearrangement joins TRBV19 to TRBJ2-3; 11 positions agree with TRBD2. This CDR3 is 16 amino acids long. Germline V gene sequence: CDR1 LNHDA, CDR2 SQIVND (reference sequence). After removal of 5 bases from V and 0 bases from J, the junction contained 4 bases not matched to a gene. In DNA form, the CDR3 reads TGTGCCAGTAGTTTTCGACTAGCGGGAAGCACAGATACGCAGTATTTT. It translates to CASSFRLAGSTDTQYF.

The chain joins TRBV6-4 to TRBJ2-7, with 13 positions matching TRBD2. CDR1 MRHNA and CDR2 SNTAGT come from the germline V gene. This CDR3 region has 14 residues. J was trimmed by 5 bases and V by 6 bases; bases with no gene match: 4. CDR3 bases: TGTGCCAGCAGCGCACTAGCGGGAGGGGACGAGCAGTACTTC. Protein product: CASSALAGGDEQYF.

This chain uses TRBV15 with TRBJ2-7, with 8 bases matching TRBD2. The CDR3 spans 17 residues. Germline V gene data show CDR1 as LNHNV and CDR2 as YYDKDF (reference sequence). Losses at the gene ends were 0 bases for V and 3 bases for J; bases not matched to a gene: 10. This CDR3 is CATSRDHGTSRVYEQYF. The CDR3 DNA is TGTGCCACCAGCAGAGATCATGGGACTAGTCGGGTCTACGAGCAGTACTTC.

The chain links TRBV6-5 to TRBJ2-1; TRBD1 might be the D (6 bases). The V gene lost 10 bases and the J gene lost 0 bases, with 13 bases spanning the gap. Per the germline V gene, CDR1 is MNHEY and CDR2 is SVGAGI. The CDR3 totals 14 residues. The CDR3: CATKGEFSYNEQFF. The DNA for the CDR3 is TGTGCCACCAAGGGGGAGTTCTCCTACAATGAGCAGTTCTTC.

CDR3 DNA sequence: TGTGCCAGCAGCTCAATAGCGGCTATTACCCTGGAGCAGTACTTC. This gives the protein CASSSIAAITLEQYF. The chain couples TRBV7-2 to TRBJ2-7, with D maybe TRBD2 (6 bases). The CDR3 contains 15 residues. Trimming took 4 bases from V and 7 from J, leaving 20 bases between them. Looked up from germline, CDR1 is SGHTA and CDR2 is FQGNSA.

J is TRBJ2-3 and V is TRBV9; perhaps TRBD2 as D (6 bases). The CDR3 runs to 14 residues. The germline V and J ends were trimmed by 0 bases and 4 bases, with 9 bases remaining between them. Germline V gene lookup returns CDR1 SGDLS and CDR2 YYNGEE. The CDR3: CASSVAGVADTQYF. As DNA, the CDR3 is TGTGCCAGCAGCGTAGCGGGGGTGGCAGATACGCAGTATTTT.

The V call is TRBV29-1, the J call TRBJ1-2; 10 positions match TRBD1. The germline gives CDR1 SQVTM, CDR2 ANQGSEA. The V and J ends lost 3 bases and 8 bases, in that order; junction bases with no gene match: 6. The CDR3 contains 13 residues. CDR3 in amino acids: CSVEGQGTEGYTF. CDR3 nucleotides: TGCAGCGTTGAGGGACAGGGGACGGAAGGCTACACCTTC.

The chain recombines TRBV7-9 with TRBJ2-7, with 7 positions matching TRBD2. From germline, CDR1 is SEHNR and CDR2 FQNEAQ (reference sequence). This CDR3 comprises 16 residues. V shed 3 bases and J 3 bases; nucleotides not matched to a gene: 11. The CDR3 DNA sequence: TGTGCCAGCAGCTTCCTTAGGGAGGGAAAACACTACGAGCAGTACTTC. It codes for CASSFLREGKHYEQYF.

The chain joins TRBV19 to TRBJ1-2; no clear D. The CDR3 consists of 13 residues. The V and J ends lost 2 bases and 3 bases respectively, with 7 bases between them. CDR1 is LNHDA, CDR2 SQIVND, per germline (reference sequence). This CDR3 reads CASSISSYYGYTF. The CDR3 DNA sequence: TGTGCCAGTAGTATATCCAGTTACTATGGCTACACCTTC.

This chain joins TRBV19 and TRBJ2-6; 8 nucleotides align to TRBD1. The CDR3 runs to 14 residues. Looked up from germline, CDR1 is LNHDA and CDR2 is SQIVND (reference sequence). V lost 9 bases, J lost 2 bases, and 3 bases stayed unmatched. The CDR3, as DNA: TGTGCCAGCGAACAGGGGGCTGGGGCCAACGTCCTGACTTTC. Protein: CASEQGAGANVLTF. The entire variable domain, with the rest obtained from reference TRBV19 and TRBJ2-6, is as follows: DGGITQSPKYLFRKEGQNVTLSCEQNLNHDAMYWYRQDPGQGLRLIYYSQIVNDFQKGDIAEGYSVSREKKESFPLTVTSAQKNPTAFYLCASEQGAGANVLTFGAGSRLTVL.

The V gene is TRBV14, the J gene TRBJ2-5, with D possibly being TRBD2 (6 bases). CDR1 and CDR2 from the germline V gene are SGHDN and FVKESK. The CDR3 is 13 amino acids. The V and J ends lost 5 bases and 2 bases respectively, with 9 bases between them. The CDR3 reads CASSRDLQETQYF. CDR3 nucleotides: TGTGCCAGCAGCAGGGACTTACAAGAGACCCAGTACTTC.

The V and J genes are TRBV19 and TRBJ1-2; maybe TRBD1 (6 bases). Germline lookup yields CDR1 LNHDA and CDR2 SQIVND (reference sequence). The CDR3 sequence is 15 residues long. The V and J ends lost 5 bases and 2 bases respectively, with 15 bases between them. CDR3 DNA: TGTGCCAGTAGTGTGAGAGCGGGGGGCAACTATGGCTACACCTTC. Translated, it gives CASSVRAGGNYGYTF.

The genes are TRBV7-9 and TRBJ1-1, with a possible D match to TRBD1 (6 bases). Trimming took 5 bases from V and 1 from J, leaving 8 bases between them. In germline, CDR1 is SEHNR, CDR2 FQNEAQ (reference sequence). The CDR3 consists of 13 residues. Here the CDR3 DNA reads TGTGCCAGCAGCCTGGGACAGAACACTGAAGCTTTCTTT. This codes for CASSLGQNTEAFF.

The gene calls are TRBV6-1 and TRBJ1-2, with D perhaps matching TRBD1 (6 bases). Germline values: CDR1 MNHNS, CDR2 SASEGT. V was clipped by 7 bases and J by 5 bases, with 17 bases between them. The CDR3 covers 14 residues. The CDR3, as DNA: TGTGCCAGCAAGTCTCCCGGACAGTCTTATGGCTACACCTTC. Protein sequence: CASKSPGQSYGYTF.

To note about this clone: A read error may produce the germline difference seen at one junction end. The chain couples TRBV7-7 to TRBJ2-5; TRBD2 might be the D (6 bases). The V gene's germline CDR1 is SSHAT and CDR2 FNYEAQ (reference sequence). The CDR3 is 14 amino acids. Here the CDR3 reads CASSLDAGRETQYF. The CDR3 DNA is TGTGCTAGCAGCTTAGATGCGGGGCGGGAGACCCAGTACTTC. Full variable domain (remainder filled in from reference TRBV7-7 and TRBJ2-5): GAGVSQSPRYKVTKRGQDVTLRCDPISSHATLYWYQQALGQGPEFLTYFNYEAQPDKSGLPSDRFSAERPEGSISTLTIQRTEQRDSAMYRCASSLDAGRETQYFGPGTRLLVL.

The chain employs TRBV7-6 and TRBJ1-1; no definite D call. The V and J ends lost 0 bases and 1 base respectively, with 12 bases between them. The germline V gene has CDR1 SGHVS and CDR2 FNYEAQ. CDR3 length equals 16 residues. For the CDR3, the DNA is TGTGCCAGCAGCTTAGCAGGAGCCCCTCCGAACACTGAAGCTTTCTTT. Translation gives CASSLAGAPPNTEAFF.

The chain recombines TRBV2 with TRBJ2-7; the match to TRBD2 covers 11 bases. The V gene's germline CDR1 is SNHLY and CDR2 FYNNEI. V trimming: 8 bases; J trimming: 3 bases; junction bases outside the gene matches: 9. This CDR3 comprises 15 residues. The CDR3 protein is CASGVAGGGNYEQYF. CDR3 in DNA: TGTGCCAGCGGTGTAGCGGGAGGGGGGAACTACGAGCAGTACTTC. The complete variable domain, with remaining parts taken from reference TRBV2 and TRBJ2-7, reads EPEVTQTPSHQVTQMGQEVILRCVPISNHLYFYWYRQILGQKVEFLVSFYNNEISEKSEIFDDQFSVERPDGSNFTLKIRSTKLEDSAMYFCASGVAGGGNYEQYFGPGTRLTVT.

As concerns this clone: A junction boundary mismatches the germline segment, possibly from a read error. The chain uses TRBV9 and TRBJ1-4; D might be TRBD1 (6 bases). Germline assignment: CDR1 SGDLS and CDR2 YYNGEE. The CDR3 runs to 15 residues. CDR3 sequence: CAGSATGQTNEKLFF. Here the CDR3 DNA reads TGTGCCGGCAGCGCTACAGGGCAAACTAATGAAAAACTGTTTTTT. The complete variable domain, with remaining parts taken from reference TRBV9 and TRBJ1-4, reads DSGVTQTPKHLITATGQRVTLRCSPRSGDLSVYWYQQSLDQGLQFLIQYYNGEERAKGNILERFSAQQFPDLHSELNLSSLELGDSALYFCAGSATGQTNEKLFFGSGTQLSVL.

J is TRBJ2-1 and V is TRBV27, with TRBD2 matching 9 bases. CDR3 length: 15 residues. Germline V gene sequence: CDR1 MNHEY, CDR2 SMNVEV (reference sequence). The J segment lost 8 bases and the V segment lost 6 bases, leaving 11 bases of the junction unmatched. This CDR3 reads CASSLTSGQIDEQFF. Here the CDR3 DNA reads TGTGCCAGCAGCTTGACTAGCGGCCAGATAGATGAGCAGTTCTTC.

The chain carries TRBV5-1 and TRBJ2-2; tentatively, D is TRBD2 (6 bases). Between the trimmed V and J ends, which lost 4 bases and 6 bases, there was a span of 16 bases. The germline V gene encodes CDR1 SGHRS and CDR2 YFSETQ. The CDR3 contains 15 residues. CDR3 residues: CASSPGTFSAGELFF. Here the CDR3 DNA reads TGCGCCAGCAGCCCCGGGACTTTCTCGGCCGGGGAGCTGTTTTTT.

The V and J genes are TRBV11-2 and TRBJ2-4; 8 nucleotides line up with TRBD2. V trimming: 7 bases; J trimming: 2 bases; junction bases outside the gene matches: 13. CDR1 SGHAT and CDR2 FQNNGV come from the germline V gene. The CDR3 totals 17 residues. The CDR3: CASTPLERENSKNIQYF. CDR3 nucleotides: TGTGCCAGCACCCCCTTGGAGCGGGAGAACTCCAAAAACATTCAGTACTTC.

The V and J genes are TRBV5-6 and TRBJ2-4; D possibly corresponds to TRBD1 (6 bases). This CDR3 comprises 16 residues. Germline assignment: CDR1 SGHDT and CDR2 YYEEEE. V lost 2 bases and J lost 0, with 12 bases in between. The CDR3 spells CASSFRGTLAKNIQYF. CDR3 nucleotide sequence: TGTGCCAGCAGCTTCAGGGGTACTTTAGCCAAAAACATTCAGTACTTC.

The J gene is TRBJ2-3, the V gene TRBV6-5; tentatively, D is TRBD2 (5 bases). The V end lost 0 bases, the J end lost 4 bases, and 8 bases lay between the germline ends. The CDR3 contains 14 residues. Germline V gene data show CDR1 as MNHEY and CDR2 as SVGAGI. CDR3 amino acids: CASSYSARADTQYF. As DNA, the CDR3 is TGTGCCAGCAGTTACTCCGCGAGGGCAGATACGCAGTATTTT.

This chain joins TRBV6-5 and TRBJ1-1, with D perhaps matching TRBD1 (5 bases). The CDR3 is 16 residues long. Germline loops: CDR1 MNHEY, CDR2 SVGAGI. V was pared by 0 bases and J by 4 bases, with 15 bases between. This CDR3 is CASSYSTTVGGTEAFF. The CDR3 DNA sequence: TGTGCCAGCAGTTACTCGACTACAGTCGGGGGCACTGAAGCTTTCTTT.

The chain couples TRBV10-3 to TRBJ2-2, with a weak D call TRBD1 (5 bases). Trimming removed 5 bases at V and 4 bases at J, with 11 bases between. The CDR3 covers 14 residues. Germline assignment: CDR1 ENHRY and CDR2 SYGVKD. CDR3 in DNA: TGTGCCATCAGTCCCAGGGTTAGCACCGGGGAGCTGTTTTTT. It codes for CAISPRVSTGELFF.

The V gene is TRBV9, the J gene TRBJ1-2, with D maybe TRBD1 (5 bases). This CDR3 region has 14 residues. The ends were cut back, 0 bases at V and 6 bases at J, with 12 bases in the middle. Per germline, CDR1 SGDLS and CDR2 YYNGEE. The CDR3 region has the DNA TGTGCCAGCAGCGTAGGAGTCAGGGTCGATGGCTACACCTTC. This codes for CASSVGVRVDGYTF.

CDR3 loop: CATGTQSNQPQHF. The CDR3 region has the DNA TGTGCCACCGGGACACAGAGCAATCAGCCCCAGCATTTT. The rearrangement uses TRBV7-2 and TRBJ1-5, with a tentative D call TRBD1 (6 bases). The V and J ends lost 10 bases and 1 base respectively, with 11 bases between them. The germline gives CDR1 SGHTA, CDR2 FQGNSA. The CDR3 sequence is 13 residues long.